These 10 T cell receptor beta chains came from one sample sequenced in a study of CD8 T cells in Susac syndrome. When the RNA was reverse transcribed, random hexamers were used with an input of roughly 0.45 to 1 ug. Via MiXCR, TCRdb re-called the immunoSEQ multiplex PCR reads, giving one row per CDR3 protein. The profile covers 150,000 to 190,000 distinct CDR3 sequences, with about 95% appearing a single time and 0.14% to 0.15% taken by the ten largest. The sequenced material came from CD8+ T cells from PBMCs. These receptor sequences come from a human donor with multiple sclerosis.

This clonotype was recorded only once. The chain couples TRBV15 to TRBJ1-1; TRBD1 might be the D (5 bases). The germline V and J ends were trimmed by 1 base and 11 bases, with 20 bases remaining between them. This CDR3 has 15 residues. CDR1 and CDR2 (germline): LNHNV, YYDKDF (reference sequence). The chain's CDR3 is CATSRVGGPPMGAFF. As DNA, the CDR3 is TGTGCCACCAGCAGAGTGGGGGGACCCCCCATGGGCGCTTTCTTT.

The chain employs TRBV15 and TRBJ2-7, with 8 nucleotides matching TRBD2. The CDR3 covers 15 residues. Germline values: CDR1 LNHNV, CDR2 YYDKDF (reference sequence). The V and J ends lost 8 bases and 2 bases, in that order; junction bases with no gene match: 11. The CDR3 coding sequence is TGTGCCACCTCTCTTGGACTGACTAGCGCCTACGAGCAGTACTTC. It codes for CATSLGLTSAYEQYF.

The rearrangement uses TRBV19 and TRBJ2-1, with 7 bases identical to TRBD1. In germline, CDR1 is LNHDA, CDR2 SQIVND (reference sequence). Losses at the gene ends were 6 bases for V and 2 bases for J; bases not matched to a gene: 4. This CDR3 is 14 amino acids long. For the CDR3, the DNA is TGTGCCAGTAGACCAGGGGGTACCTACAATGAGCAGTTCTTC. This gives the protein CASRPGGTYNEQFF.

The rearrangement links TRBV30 to TRBJ2-1, with D hard to call. V was pared by 5 bases and J by 9 bases, with 17 bases between. The CDR3 has 13 residues. Per the germline V gene, CDR1 is GTSNPN and CDR2 is SVGIG (reference sequence). The CDR3 coding sequence is TGTGCCTGGCAAAACCTACTACACGGTGAGCAGTTCTTC. Its translation: CAWQNLLHGEQFF.

A single count supports this clonotype. The V and J genes are TRBV3-1 and TRBJ1-2; no reliable D call. The germline V gene has CDR1 LGHDT and CDR2 YNNKEL (reference sequence). The CDR3 extends over 14 amino acids. Between the trimmed V and J ends, which lost 1 base and 6 bases, there was a span of 12 bases. The CDR3 nucleotides read TGTGCCAGCAGCCAAGTCGGAGGCATCGATGGCTACACCTTC. Its translation is CASSQVGGIDGYTF.

This chain uses TRBV7-9 with TRBJ2-3, with TRBD1 as a possible D gene (6 bases). The germline V and J ends were trimmed by 4 bases and 0 bases, with 11 bases remaining between them. This CDR3 spans 15 amino acids. Germline values: CDR1 SEHNR, CDR2 FQNEAQ (reference sequence). The CDR3 protein is CASSSTGPSTDTQYF. The CDR3 DNA reads as TGTGCCAGCAGCTCGACAGGTCCGAGCACAGATACGCAGTATTTT.

The chain joins TRBV2 to TRBJ2-7; no firm D call. Trimming cost V 1 base and J 2 bases, with 9 bases left between them. The CDR3 consists of 14 residues. Germline CDR1 reads SNHLY; CDR2 reads FYNNEI. The CDR3 spells CASSEGTVAYEQYF. The CDR3 region has the DNA TGTGCCAGCAGTGAAGGGACGGTTGCCTACGAGCAGTACTTC.

CDR3 protein: CSAPSKQGTSPLHF. CDR3 bases: TGCAGTGCCCCTTCGAAACAGGGTACTTCACCCCTCCACTTT. This chain links TRBV20-1 with TRBJ1-6, with a weak D call TRBD1 (6 bases). From germline, CDR1 is DFQATT and CDR2 SNEGSKA (reference sequence). Trimming stripped 6 bases from V and 9 bases from J, with 18 bases between. CDR3 length: 14 amino acids.

This rearrangement joins TRBV27 to TRBJ1-5, with 8 nucleotides matching TRBD1. Germline loops: CDR1 MNHEY, CDR2 SMNVEV (reference sequence). The CDR3 is 12 residues long. Unmatched junction bases numbered 7, after V lost 5 bases and J lost 13 bases. The CDR3 loop is CASSPGTGVQHF. CDR3 nucleotides: TGTGCCAGCAGTCCCGGGACAGGAGTACAGCATTTT.

The chain joins TRBV6-1 to TRBJ2-1; 8 bases align to TRBD1. Germline CDR1 and CDR2: MNHNS and SASEGT. The V segment lost 7 bases and the J segment 0 bases; nucleotides outside the gene matches: 14. CDR3 size: 18 residues. Here the CDR3 DNA reads TGTGCCAGCACTCATCGTAAAGTGACAGGGGTCTCCTACAATGAGCAGTTCTTC. Translated, it gives CASTHRKVTGVSYNEQFF.